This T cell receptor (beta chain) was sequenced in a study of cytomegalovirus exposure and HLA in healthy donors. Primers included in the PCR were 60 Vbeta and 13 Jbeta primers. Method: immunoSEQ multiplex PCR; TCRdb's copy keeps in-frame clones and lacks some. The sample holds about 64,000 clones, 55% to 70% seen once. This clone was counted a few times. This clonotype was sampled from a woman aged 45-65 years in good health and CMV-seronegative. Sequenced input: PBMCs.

Here the CDR3 DNA reads TGCGCCAGCAGCCAAGTTCCACTACTCGAGGGAGCTTTCTTT. This codes for CASSQVPLLEGAFF. V usage is TRBV4-3 and J usage is TRBJ1-1; D uncertain. This CDR3 comprises 14 residues. Per germline, CDR1 LGHNA and CDR2 YSLEER. V lost 1 base and J 10 bases, leaving 16 bases between the germline ends.